This T cell receptor (beta chain) was sequenced for a study of CD8 T cells in ankylosing spondylitis. This clonotype has at least ten counts. Its antigen is as yet unknown. Study-level findings and limits: A TCR beta motif made of fewer than 10 highly homologous variants seemed typical of ankylosing spondylitis blood.

Germline lookup yields CDR1 DFQATT and CDR2 SNEGSKA (reference sequence). The V gene end was trimmed by 3 bases and the J gene end by 4 bases; junction bases not matched to a gene: 5. The CDR3 is made up of 14 amino acids. For TCR beta, libraries came from quantitative 5'-RACE with molecular barcodes. TCRdb re-called the 5' RACE reads through MiXCR, storing one row per CDR3 protein. The repertoire holds 500,000 to 650,000 distinct CDR3 sequences, with approximately 5% as singletons. This clonotype originated in a male donor with ankylosing spondylitis. Material: blood, either unsorted or a sorted T cell fraction (not recorded which). The J gene is TRBJ2-5, the V gene TRBV20-1; TRBD2 matches at 10 bases. CDR3 in amino acids: CSASRVAGGETQYF. The CDR3 region has the DNA TGCAGTGCTAGCCGGGTAGCGGGAGGAGAGACCCAGTACTTC.